This is a list of T cell receptor beta chains from one sample in a study of T cells in Graves' hyperthyroidism and ophthalmopathy. TCRdb re-called the multiplex PCR reads through MiXCR, storing one row per CDR3 protein. The sample carries hundreds of thousands of distinct CDR3 sequences, roughly a sixth recorded once. Input material: blood. The receptor source for this set is a middle-aged woman with Graves' ophthalmopathy. The conserved cysteine and the conserved F or W are not part of the CDR3 here. A D gene is named only where the DNA matches it firmly. Clone size is not always given. Where it is, it says once, few, many or a class for expanded clones.

D,V,J,size,CDR3
TRBD1,TRBV6-1,TRBJ2-2,few,ASSAQPGQGPPGELF
NA,TRBV30,TRBJ2-7,few,AWSNLPGVEQY
TRBD1,TRBV5-1,TRBJ2-7,many,ASSLGTGSSYEQY
TRBD2,TRBV12-3/TRBV12-4,TRBJ2-3,few,ASSGGLAGVDTQY
NA,TRBV20-1,TRBJ2-1,few,SARGTGRYSGRGNEQF
NA,TRBV6-1,TRBJ2-5,NA,ASSEGLASQY
TRBD1,TRBV7-8,TRBJ2-1,many,ASSPHQGAGEQF
TRBD2,TRBV20-1,TRBJ2-5,few,SAGSGTSGTADYQETQY
TRBD2,TRBV20-1,TRBJ2-1,many,SARDLDSGAPGNEQF
TRBD1,TRBV7-6,TRBJ1-3,few,ASSLYRGSGNTIY
NA,TRBV11-2,TRBJ1-2,many,ASSLAGPRGGGYT
NA,TRBV12-3/TRBV12-4,TRBJ1-4,few,ASSLGRRNEKLF
TRBD1,TRBV29-1,TRBJ2-7,many,SVAYPGTAHEQY
NA,TRBV5-1,TRBJ2-1,many,ASSLGGGLSSYNEQF
NA,TRBV6-6,TRBJ2-2,NA,ASSYSSSGTGELF
NA,TRBV7-2,TRBJ2-5,few,ASNRGGPQETQY
NA,TRBV6-2/TRBV6-3,TRBJ2-1,NA,ASSPNDHNEQF
NA,TRBV5-1,TRBJ2-1,many,ASSFFGQGVYNEQF
NA,TRBV12-3/TRBV12-4,TRBJ1-2,many,ASNLGGGFGYT